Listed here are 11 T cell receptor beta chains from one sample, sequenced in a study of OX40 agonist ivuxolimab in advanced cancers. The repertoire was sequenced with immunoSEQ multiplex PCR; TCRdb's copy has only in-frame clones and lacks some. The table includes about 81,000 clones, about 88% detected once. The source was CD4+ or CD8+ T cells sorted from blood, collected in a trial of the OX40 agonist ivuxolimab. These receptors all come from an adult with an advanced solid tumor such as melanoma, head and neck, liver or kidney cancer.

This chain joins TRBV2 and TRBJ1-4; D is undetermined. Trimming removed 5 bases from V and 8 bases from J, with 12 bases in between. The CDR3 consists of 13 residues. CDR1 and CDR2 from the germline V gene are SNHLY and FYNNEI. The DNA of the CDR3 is TGTGCCAGCAGTTGGGCAGTAATGGAAAAACTGTTTTTT. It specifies CASSWAVMEKLFF.

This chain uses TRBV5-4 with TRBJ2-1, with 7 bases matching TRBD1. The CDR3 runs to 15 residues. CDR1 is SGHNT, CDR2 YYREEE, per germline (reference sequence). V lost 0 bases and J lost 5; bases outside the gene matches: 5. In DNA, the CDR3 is TGTGCCAGCAGCTTGGCCGGGACAGTAAACAATGAGCAGTTCTTC. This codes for CASSLAGTVNNEQFF.

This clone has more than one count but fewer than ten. CDR3 sequence: CASSSDLDGELFF. The CDR3 coding sequence is TGTGCCAGCAGCTCTGACTTGGACGGGGAGCTGTTTTTT. This chain connects TRBV7-8 to TRBJ2-2; D uncertain. The CDR3 is 13 residues long. Germline V CDR1 and CDR2: SGHVS, FQNEAQ. Trimming left V 4 bases short and J 7 bases short, with 10 bases between.

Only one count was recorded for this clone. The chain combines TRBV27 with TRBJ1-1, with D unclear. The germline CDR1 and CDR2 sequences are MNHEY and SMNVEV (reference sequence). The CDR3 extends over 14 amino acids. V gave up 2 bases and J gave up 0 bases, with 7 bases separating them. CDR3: CASSLSRLNTEAFF. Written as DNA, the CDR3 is TGTGCCAGCAGTTTAAGCAGGCTGAACACTGAAGCTTTCTTT.

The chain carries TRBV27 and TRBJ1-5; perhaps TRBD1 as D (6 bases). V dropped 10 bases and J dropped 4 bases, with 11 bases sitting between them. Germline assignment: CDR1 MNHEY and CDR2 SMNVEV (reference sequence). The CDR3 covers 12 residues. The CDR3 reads CATGQFNQPQHF. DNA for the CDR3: TGTGCCACAGGACAGTTTAATCAGCCCCAGCATTTT.

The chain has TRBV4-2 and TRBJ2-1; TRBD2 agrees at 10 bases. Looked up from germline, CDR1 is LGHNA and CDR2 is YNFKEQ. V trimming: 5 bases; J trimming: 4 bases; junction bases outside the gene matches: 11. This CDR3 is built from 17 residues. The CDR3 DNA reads TGTGCCAGCAGCGACACACAAGGACTAGCGGTGTACAATGAGCAGTTCTTC. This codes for CASSDTQGLAVYNEQFF.

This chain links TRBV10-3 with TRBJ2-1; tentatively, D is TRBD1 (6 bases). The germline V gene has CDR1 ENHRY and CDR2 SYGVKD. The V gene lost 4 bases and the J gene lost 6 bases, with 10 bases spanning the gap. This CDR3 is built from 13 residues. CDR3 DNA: TGTGCCATCAGTGGAGGGGGACGCAATGAGCAGTTCTTC. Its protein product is CAISGGGRNEQFF.

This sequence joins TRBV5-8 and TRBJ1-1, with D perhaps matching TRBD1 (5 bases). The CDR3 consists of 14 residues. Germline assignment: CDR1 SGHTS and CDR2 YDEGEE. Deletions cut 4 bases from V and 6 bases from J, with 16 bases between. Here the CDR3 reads CASSRQGDGAEAFF. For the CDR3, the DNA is TGTGCCAGCAGCAGGCAGGGTGACGGGGCTGAAGCTTTCTTT.

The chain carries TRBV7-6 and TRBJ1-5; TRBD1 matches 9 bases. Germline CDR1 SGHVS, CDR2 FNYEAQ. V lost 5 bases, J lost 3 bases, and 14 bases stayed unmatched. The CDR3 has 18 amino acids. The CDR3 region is CASSPLERTGEYNQPQHF. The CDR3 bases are TGTGCCAGCAGCCCGCTTGAACGGACAGGGGAGTACAATCAGCCCCAGCATTTT. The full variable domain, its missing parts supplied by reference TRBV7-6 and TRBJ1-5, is GAGVSQSPRYKVTKRGQDVALRCDPISGHVSLYWYRQALGQGPEFLTYFNYEAQQDKSGLPNDRFSAERPEGSISTLTIQRTEQRDSAMYRCASSPLERTGEYNQPQHFGDGTRLSIL.

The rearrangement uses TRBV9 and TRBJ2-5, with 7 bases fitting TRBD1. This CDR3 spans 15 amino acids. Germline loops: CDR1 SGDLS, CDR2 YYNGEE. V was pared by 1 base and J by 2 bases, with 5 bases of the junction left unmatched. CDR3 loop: CASSVLGTEQETQYF. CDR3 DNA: TGTGCCAGCAGCGTACTAGGGACAGAGCAAGAGACCCAGTACTTC. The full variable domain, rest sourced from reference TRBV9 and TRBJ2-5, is DSGVTQTPKHLITATGQRVTLRCSPRSGDLSVYWYQQSLDQGLQFLIQYYNGEERAKGNILERFSAQQFPDLHSELNLSSLELGDSALYFCASSVLGTEQETQYFGPGTRLLVL.

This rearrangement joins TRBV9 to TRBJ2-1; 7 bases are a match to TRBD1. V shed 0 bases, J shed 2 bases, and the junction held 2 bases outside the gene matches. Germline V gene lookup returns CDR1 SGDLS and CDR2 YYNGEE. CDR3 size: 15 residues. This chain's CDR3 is CASSVEGGTYNEQFF. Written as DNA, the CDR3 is TGTGCCAGCAGCGTAGAAGGGGGCACCTACAATGAGCAGTTCTTC.